This T cell receptor (beta chain) comes out of a study of cytomegalovirus exposure and HLA in healthy donors. General study findings and limits: Highly shared sequence variants in one cluster were likely a sequencing artifact. Associated with cytomegalovirus, according to the listing, were around 160 TCR beta chains.

Trimming removed 9 bases from V and 7 bases from J; junction bases left unmatched: 6. The germline gives CDR1 LNHDA, CDR2 SQIVND (reference sequence). CDR3 length: 12 amino acids. A remark on this clone: Its cognate antigen is unknown.

PCR used 60 Vbeta primers and 13 Jbeta primers. Profiled with immunoSEQ multiplex PCR; TCRdb holds only in-frame clones, not every one. The data show roughly 190,000 clones, 65% to 90% seen once. The receptor was derived from a man in his forties in good health and CMV-seropositive. The V gene is TRBV19, the J gene TRBJ1-2; TRBD1 matches 9 bases. Material for sequencing was PBMCs. Here the CDR3 DNA reads TGTGCCAGCAACAGGGGGCGAAGTGGCTACACCTTC. Its translation is CASNRGRSGYTF.